This T cell receptor beta chain was retrieved from a study of shared clonotypes between healthy human individuals. The data were produced by immunoSEQ multiplex PCR, yet TCRdb's version contains in-frame clones alone and is incomplete. The table records roughly 590,000 clones, around 95% of them present only once. Terminally differentiated effector memory CD45RA+ cells were left out of the naive CD8 fraction, which was CD45RO-negative and positively selected for CCR7. CDR3 length: 15 residues. In germline, CDR1 is MNHEY, CDR2 SMNVEV (reference sequence). Trimming took 6 bases from V and 1 from J, leaving 13 bases between them.

The source material was naive CD8+ T cells sorted from blood. This TCR was recovered from a woman in her 30s in good health. This sequence joins TRBV27 and TRBJ1-5; D ambiguous. CDR3 sequence reads: CASRPLGVSNQPQHF. In DNA form, the CDR3 reads TGTGCCAGCAGGCCCCTCGGAGTAAGCAATCAGCCCCAGCATTTT.